The 5 T cell receptor beta chains reported below all come from one sample, sequenced in a study of lymphopenia after photon versus proton radiotherapy. Here immunoSEQ multiplex PCR was the method, and the copy in TCRdb shows in-frame clones only, minus some. The sample contains approximately 65,000 clones, about 90% of which appear only once. The sample was peripheral blood, taken from a patient treated with proton-based radiotherapy. Receptors were obtained from a man older than 75 with esophageal cancer.

This clone was detected only once. The rearrangement uses TRBV7-2 and TRBJ1-1; no firm D call. CDR3 length equals 14 residues. V lost 3 bases to trimming and J lost 4 bases, with 12 bases between them. CDR1 and CDR2 (germline): SGHTA, FQGNSA. CDR3 DNA: TGTGCCAGCAGCTTCCTACCGGAGGGCACTGAAGCTTTCTTT. Its protein is CASSFLPEGTEAFF.

The CDR3: CASSRLAEQETQYF. Written as DNA, the CDR3 is TGTGCCAGCTCACGACTAGCTGAACAAGAGACCCAGTACTTC. The chain recombines TRBV18 with TRBJ2-5, with 7 nucleotides matching TRBD2. After removal of 4 bases from V and 2 bases from J, the junction contained 4 bases not matched to a gene. CDR1 is KGHSH and CDR2 is LQKENI in the germline V gene. The CDR3 runs 14 residues.

V gene TRBV7-2 combines with J gene TRBJ2-5; D uncertain. This CDR3 is built from 13 residues. V was clipped by 5 bases and J by 3 bases, with 10 bases between them. Per the germline V gene, CDR1 is SGHTA and CDR2 is FQGNSA. CDR3 in amino acids: CASSPRPKETQYF. CDR3 in DNA: TGTGCCAGCAGCCCCCGACCTAAAGAGACCCAGTACTTC.

The V gene is TRBV18, the J gene TRBJ1-2, with a weak D call TRBD1 (5 bases). Germline loops: CDR1 KGHSH, CDR2 LQKENI. CDR3 length: 15 residues. V gave up 1 base and J gave up 8 bases, with 17 bases separating them. The CDR3: CASSPRWGAGPGYTF. CDR3 bases: TGTGCCAGCTCACCACGATGGGGCGCTGGACCAGGCTACACCTTC.

The chain has TRBV29-1 and TRBJ2-3, with D possibly being TRBD1 or TRBD2 (5 bases each). The germline V and J ends were trimmed by 7 bases and 0 bases, with 17 bases remaining between them. This CDR3 comprises 15 residues. CDR1 is SQVTM, CDR2 ANQGSEA, per germline. The CDR3 protein is CSAFGDPYSTDTQYF. The DNA for the CDR3 is TGCAGCGCTTTTGGGGACCCGTACAGCACAGATACGCAGTATTTT.